This is a list of T cell receptor beta chains from one sample in a study of radiation and T cells in renal cell carcinoma. This table comes from immunoSEQ multiplex PCR, and its TCRdb copy is limited to in-frame clones, with some not included. The sample shows more than 95,000 clones, roughly four fifths of them seen only once. The starting material was blood, obtained from a patient whose treatment included radiotherapy and nephrectomy. The receptors come from a woman aged 55-75 years with renal cell carcinoma. Both conserved end residues are part of each CDR3. D genes are given only for firm matches. A clone size is listed for some rows: how often the clone was seen (once, few, many), or a class if it is expanded.

J gene	D gene	clone size	V gene	CDR3 length	CDR3 protein	CDR3 DNA
TRBJ2-3	TRBD2	NA	TRBV6-5	15	CASSYSGLASDTQYF	TGTGCCAGCAGTTACTCCGGACTAGCGTCAGATACGCAGTATTTT
TRBJ2-5	TRBD2	NA	TRBV29-1	16	CSVDPSGRRLWETQYF	TGCAGCGTTGACCCCAGCGGGAGGAGGTTGTGGGAGACCCAGTACTTC
TRBJ1-1	NA	NA	TRBV9	15	CASSPHGVGGTEAFF	TGTGCCAGCAGCCCTCATGGTGTAGGAGGGACTGAAGCTTTCTTT
TRBJ2-6	TRBD2	NA	TRBV11-2	17	CASSLYAGVSGANVLTF	TGTGCCAGCAGCTTATACGCGGGGGTATCGGGGGCCAACGTCCTGACTTTC
TRBJ1-4	NA	NA	TRBV2	13	CASARGLKEKLFF	TGTGCCAGCGCTAGGGGGTTAAAGGAAAAACTGTTTTTT
TRBJ2-1	NA	NA	TRBV11-3	12	CASSLAGGEQFF	TGTGCCAGCAGCTTAGCCGGGGGTGAGCAGTTCTTC
TRBJ2-7	NA	NA	TRBV11-3	13	CASSLGREYEQYF	TGTGCCAGCAGCTTGGGCAGGGAATACGAGCAGTACTTC
TRBJ1-3	TRBD1	NA	TRBV6-6	14	CASIPGGSGNTIYF	TGTGCCAGCATTCCAGGGGGCTCTGGAAACACCATATATTTT
TRBJ1-5	NA	once	TRBV29-1	13	CSVGWGGNQPQHF	TGCAGCGTTGGGTGGGGGGGCAATCAGCCCCAGCATTTT
TRBJ1-2	TRBD1	NA	TRBV5-1	16	CASSGIPGQGAGGYTF	TGCGCCAGCAGCGGAATCCCGGGACAGGGGGCGGGTGGCTACACCTTC
TRBJ2-2	NA	NA	TRBV5-6	14	CASSFALDTGELFF	TGTGCCAGCAGCTTTGCATTGGACACCGGGGAGCTGTTTTTT
TRBJ2-7	NA	NA	TRBV7-9	17	CASSLVLDHLTIYEQYF	TGTGCCAGCAGCTTAGTTTTGGACCACCTCACTATTTACGAGCAGTACTTC
TRBJ2-3	NA	NA	TRBV4-2	16	CASSQEGTTSGDTQYF	TGTGCCAGCAGCCAAGAAGGTACCACCTCCGGAGATACGCAGTATTTT
TRBJ2-3	NA	NA	TRBV5-5	15	CASILGRFSTDTQYF	TGTGCCAGCATCTTGGGGAGGTTCAGCACAGATACGCAGTATTTT